The 32 T cell receptor beta chains below all came from one sample that was sequenced in a study of shared clonotypes between healthy human individuals. Clones were sequenced by immunoSEQ multiplex PCR, and TCRdb holds only the in-frame ones, with some missing. The sample has 2.3 million or so clones; more than 85% are singletons. The sample consisted of naive CD4+ T cells from PBMCs. Subset in this sample: CD45RA+ positively selected. The receptors come from a man aged 18 to 29 in good health. Some clones in this sample may be carry-over from other donors' samples.

This clone has only one observation. The chain is built from TRBV6-1 and TRBJ1-3; unclear D gene. The CDR3 length is 16 residues. Trimming shortened V by 0 bases and J by 7 bases, and 16 bases separated the two germline ends. Germline V gene sequence: CDR1 MNHNS, CDR2 SASEGT. For the CDR3, the DNA is TGTGCCAGCAGTGAAGCCGCTCTTCTCTTTGGGAACACCATATATTTT. Translating gives CASSEAALLFGNTIYF.

The rearrangement links TRBV4-2 to TRBJ1-3; D unresolved. Germline V lookup: CDR1 LGHNA, CDR2 YNFKEQ. Deletions cut 4 bases from V and 1 base from J, with 11 bases between. The CDR3 totals 15 residues. CDR3 protein: CASSPRGESGNTIYF. For the CDR3, the DNA is TGTGCCAGCAGCCCCCGGGGAGAGTCTGGAAACACCATATATTTT.

CDR3 coding DNA: TGTGCCAGCAGCTGGGGTCCTGCGGGAGACTCTGGGGCCAACGTCCTGACTTTC. Amino acids: CASSWGPAGDSGANVLTF. This sequence joins TRBV7-3 and TRBJ2-6; 7 nucleotides match TRBD2. This CDR3 region has 18 residues. The ends lost 4 bases at V and 0 bases at J; junction bases unmatched: 9. Germline values: CDR1 SGHTA, CDR2 FQGTGA.

V gene TRBV7-6 combines with J gene TRBJ2-3; D is uncertain. The germline CDR1 and CDR2 sequences are SGHVS and FNYEAQ. V lost 1 base, J lost 4 bases, and 9 bases lay in between. The CDR3 is 14 residues long. CDR3 DNA: TGTGCCAGCAGCTTAGTGTCAGGTCCAGATACGCAGTATTTT. Translation gives CASSLVSGPDTQYF.

This chain joins TRBV28 and TRBJ2-1, with 15 bases fitting TRBD2. The trim removed 5 bases at V and 9 bases at J, leaving 20 bases unmatched. The CDR3 is 20 residues long. Germline V gene lookup returns CDR1 MDHEN and CDR2 SYDVKM. CDR3 DNA sequence: TGTGCCAGCAGTCCCCTTCCCCGAGGGACTAGCGGGGGGCGGTTTGGTGAGCAGTTCTTC. The encoded protein is CASSPLPRGTSGGRFGEQFF.

The V gene is TRBV7-8, the J gene TRBJ2-2; 7 bases line up with TRBD1. V shed 2 bases, J shed 6 bases, and the junction held 3 bases outside the gene matches. CDR1 and CDR2 from the germline V gene are SGHVS and FQNEAQ. The CDR3 contains 14 residues. The CDR3 reads CASSLTGESGELFF. The CDR3, as DNA: TGTGCCAGCAGCTTAACAGGGGAATCCGGGGAGCTGTTTTTT.

V gene TRBV28 combines with J gene TRBJ2-5; 11 nucleotides line up with TRBD1. The germline gives CDR1 MDHEN, CDR2 SYDVKM. With V trimmed by 3 bases and J by 5 bases, 11 bases remained unmatched. The CDR3 is made up of 17 amino acids. DNA of the CDR3: TGTGCCAGCAGTTTGGGATCGGGACAGGGGGGGCACGAGACCCAGTACTTC. This sequence encodes CASSLGSGQGGHETQYF.

The rearrangement uses TRBV4-1 and TRBJ2-1; the D gene could be TRBD1 or TRBD2 (5 bases each). Germline V gives CDR1 MGHRA, CDR2 YSYEKL. The CDR3 is 16 residues long. V lost 11 bases and J 8 bases, leaving 28 bases between the germline ends. The CDR3 loop is CAPVPPGTTRFDEQFF. DNA for the CDR3: TGCGCCCCCGTTCCCCCCGGGACCACAAGATTCGATGAGCAGTTCTTC.

This sequence joins TRBV7-2 and TRBJ1-4; D is uncertain. V lost 10 bases and J 3 bases, leaving 12 bases between the germline ends. Germline CDR1 and CDR2: SGHTA and FQGNSA. The CDR3 is made up of 13 amino acids. The CDR3 region has the DNA TGTGCCACGACTTGGACCCCTAATGAAAAACTGTTTTTT. Translation gives CATTWTPNEKLFF.

The chain employs TRBV5-1 and TRBJ2-1; TRBD1 matches 7 bases. After removal of 0 bases from V and 6 bases from J, the junction contained 12 bases not matched to a gene. The CDR3 spans 17 residues. The germline V gene encodes CDR1 SGHRS and CDR2 YFSETQ. DNA of the CDR3: TGCGCCAGCAGCTTGGCGTCGGGACAGCTCGAACTCAATGAGCAGTTCTTC. Translation gives CASSLASGQLELNEQFF.

In its sample, this clone was seen once. Other nucleotide sequences from this sample produce the same CDR3. V usage is TRBV7-3 and J usage is TRBJ2-5; 8 bases fit TRBD1. Germline assignment: CDR1 SGHTA and CDR2 FQGTGA. The CDR3 covers 16 residues. With 2 bases clipped from V and 1 base from J, the junction kept 6 bases outside the gene matches. This CDR3 reads CASSLSGGSGQETQYF. The CDR3 coding sequence is TGTGCCAGCAGCTTATCAGGGGGCTCGGGCCAAGAGACCCAGTACTTC.

This chain links TRBV27 with TRBJ2-2, with 12 bases matching TRBD2. The V gene's germline CDR1 is MNHEY and CDR2 SMNVEV (reference sequence). V was clipped by 4 bases and J by 3 bases; unmatched bases: 3. The length of the CDR3 is 16 residues. The CDR3 nucleotides read TGTGCCAGCAGTTCGACTAGCGGGAGTTACACCGGGGAGCTGTTTTTT. Translation: CASSSTSGSYTGELFF.

The chain combines TRBV18 with TRBJ1-1, with a tentative D call TRBD1 (5 bases). CDR1 is KGHSH and CDR2 is LQKENI in the germline V gene. This CDR3 has 15 residues. V lost 4 bases and J 1 base, leaving 13 bases between the germline ends. The CDR3 region is CASSLDRGGNTEAFF. CDR3 coding DNA: TGTGCCAGCTCACTGGATCGGGGGGGGAACACTGAAGCTTTCTTT.

This clone has only a few counts. The chain links TRBV11-2 to TRBJ2-7; D possibly matches TRBD1 or TRBD2 (5 bases each). CDR1 SGHAT and CDR2 FQNNGV come from the germline V gene. This CDR3 contains 15 residues. V was clipped by 5 bases and J by 1 base, with 15 bases between them. The CDR3 loop is CASSKTPGRSYEQYF. The CDR3, as DNA: TGTGCCAGCAGCAAGACCCCGGGGCGATCCTACGAGCAGTACTTC. Variable domain in full (rest from reference TRBV11-2 and TRBJ2-7): EAGVAQSPRYKIIEKRQSVAFWCNPISGHATLYWYQQILGQGPKLLIQFQNNGVVDDSQLPKDRFSAERLKGVDSTLKIQPAKLEDSAVYLCASSKTPGRSYEQYFGPGTRLTVT.

This chain connects TRBV7-2 to TRBJ1-5; D may be TRBD1 (5 bases). Germline lookup yields CDR1 SGHTA and CDR2 FQGNSA. The CDR3 sequence is 17 residues long. V dropped 1 base and J dropped 7 bases, with 20 bases sitting between them. The DNA for the CDR3 is TGTGCCAGCAGCTTAGGAACAGGTGGTATATTTGGGCAGCCCCAGCATTTT. Protein: CASSLGTGGIFGQPQHF.

The chain employs TRBV6-5 and TRBJ2-1, with no clear D. This CDR3 is built from 12 residues. V was trimmed by 7 bases and J by 4 bases, leaving 8 bases between them. Germline V gene data show CDR1 as MNHEY and CDR2 as SVGAGI. CDR3 DNA: TGTGCCAGCACTGCGAATTACAATGAGCAGTTCTTC. It specifies CASTANYNEQFF.

The chain recombines TRBV5-1 with TRBJ2-3; a weak D match, TRBD1 (6 bases). Trimming removed 2 bases from V and 0 bases from J, with 10 bases in between. The CDR3 is 15 residues long. CDR1 and CDR2 (germline): SGHRS, YFSETQ. The CDR3, as DNA: TGCGCCAGCAGCTTCGAGGGACAAAGCACAGATACGCAGTATTTT. Protein: CASSFEGQSTDTQYF.

The rearrangement uses TRBV11-2 and TRBJ2-1; TRBD2 aligns across 10 bases. There are 18 residues in the CDR3. V lost 1 base, J lost 0 bases, and 6 bases stayed unmatched. Germline V gene sequence: CDR1 SGHAT, CDR2 FQNNGV. In DNA form, the CDR3 reads TGTGCCAGCAGCTTAGCGAGGGCTAGCGGGAGCTCCTACAATGAGCAGTTCTTC. This codes for CASSLARASGSSYNEQFF.

The chain has TRBV7-9 and TRBJ1-2; D gene unclear. Trimming shortened V by 3 bases and J by 5 bases, and 13 bases separated the two germline ends. The CDR3 totals 14 residues. The germline gives CDR1 SEHNR, CDR2 FQNEAQ (reference sequence). The CDR3 is CASSFGRILYGYTF. DNA of the CDR3: TGTGCCAGCAGCTTCGGACGGATATTGTATGGCTACACCTTC.

This clone turned up a few times. The chain carries TRBV9 and TRBJ2-3, with 13 bases lining up with TRBD2. The CDR3 is 17 amino acids. The J segment lost 2 bases and the V segment lost 4 bases, leaving 7 bases of the junction unmatched. Germline V gives CDR1 SGDLS, CDR2 YYNGEE. CDR3 region: CASSSSTSGRYTDTQYF. The CDR3 nucleotides are TGTGCCAGCAGCTCTTCGACTAGCGGGAGGTACACAGATACGCAGTATTTT.

The V gene is TRBV19, the J gene TRBJ1-2; 7 bases fit TRBD1. In germline, CDR1 is LNHDA, CDR2 SQIVND (reference sequence). J was trimmed by 7 bases and V by 7 bases; bases with no gene match: 9. The CDR3 is 13 amino acids. CDR3 amino acids: CASTPGGTSGYTF. The CDR3 DNA reads TGTGCCAGTACCCCAGGGGGGACATCTGGCTACACCTTC. Looking up the rest from reference TRBV19 and TRBJ1-2 gives the full variable domain: DGGITQSPKYLFRKEGQNVTLSCEQNLNHDAMYWYRQDPGQGLRLIYYSQIVNDFQKGDIAEGYSVSREKKESFPLTVTSAQKNPTAFYLCASTPGGTSGYTFGSGTRLTVV.

The CDR3 loop is CASSTGDTQYF. The CDR3 DNA reads as TGTGCCAGCAGCACCGGGGATACGCAGTATTTT. The chain carries TRBV6-4 and TRBJ2-3; the D is unclear. This CDR3 spans 11 amino acids. Germline V gene lookup returns CDR1 MRHNA and CDR2 SNTAGT. With 6 bases removed from V and 6 bases from J, the gap between germline ends came to 7 bases.

In this sample, this clone turned up once. V is TRBV5-5 and J is TRBJ1-5; D unresolved. CDR3 length equals 15 residues. Trimming removed 0 bases from V and 3 bases from J, with 10 bases in between. Per the germline V gene, CDR1 is SGHKS and CDR2 is YYEKEE (reference sequence). The CDR3 nucleotides are TGTGCCAGCAGCTTGGTTCAGTACTACAATCAGCCCCAGCATTTT. This translates into CASSLVQYYNQPQHF. Full variable domain (missing parts from reference TRBV5-5 and TRBJ1-5): DAGVTQSPTHLIKTRGQQVTLRCSPISGHKSVSWYQQVLGQGPQFIFQYYEKEERGRGNFPDRFSARQFPNYSSELNVNALLLGDSALYLCASSLVQYYNQPQHFGDGTRLSIL.

In its sample, this clone was seen once. The rearrangement joins TRBV6-1 to TRBJ1-1; D is ambiguous. V lost 4 bases and J 0 bases, leaving 15 bases between the germline ends. The germline gives CDR1 MNHNS, CDR2 SASEGT. This CDR3 contains 16 residues. CDR3 nucleotides: TGTGCCAGCAGTGCACCCTTTCCGGGGATGAACACTGAAGCTTTCTTT. Translated, it gives CASSAPFPGMNTEAFF.

The chain carries TRBV9 and TRBJ1-1; TRBD1 might be the D (5 bases). CDR1 and CDR2 (germline): SGDLS, YYNGEE. Trimming removed 5 bases at V and 0 bases at J, with 14 bases between. This CDR3 is 15 amino acids long. Here the CDR3 reads CASSPGLQVNTEAFF. In DNA, the CDR3 is TGTGCCAGCAGTCCCGGTCTACAGGTGAACACTGAAGCTTTCTTT.

The chain links TRBV10-2 to TRBJ2-1; D uncertain. The CDR3 is made up of 16 amino acids. Trimming stripped 2 bases from V and 0 bases from J, with 11 bases between. Per germline, CDR1 WSHSY and CDR2 SAAADI. CDR3 amino acids: CASSEARPSSYNEQFF. As DNA, the CDR3 is TGCGCCAGCAGTGAGGCTCGCCCCAGCTCCTACAATGAGCAGTTCTTC.

The chain uses TRBV7-2 and TRBJ2-1; D remains unclear. Germline CDR1 reads SGHTA; CDR2 reads FQGNSA. The CDR3 is made up of 13 amino acids. V dropped 4 bases and J dropped 3 bases, with 7 bases sitting between them. The CDR3 reads CASSSYSYNEQFF. CDR3 DNA sequence: TGTGCCAGCAGCTCATATAGCTACAATGAGCAGTTCTTC.

This clone was counted once. V and J are TRBV4-1 and TRBJ2-1; 8 nucleotides line up with TRBD1. The CDR3 spans 16 residues. The germline V gene has CDR1 MGHRA and CDR2 YSYEKL. The ends lost 3 bases at V and 6 bases at J; junction bases unmatched: 10. The CDR3 here is CASSHPGRGPGNEQFF. The CDR3 region has the DNA TGCGCCAGCAGCCACCCCGGCAGGGGGCCTGGCAATGAGCAGTTCTTC.

The gene calls are TRBV6-5 and TRBJ2-1; 11 positions match TRBD2. Germline assignment: CDR1 MNHEY and CDR2 SVGAGI. The CDR3 sequence is 15 residues long. Trimming at V came to 5 bases and at J to 8 bases, leaving 8 bases not matched to a gene. CDR3 sequence reads: CASSLLAGGRHEQFF. DNA of the CDR3: TGTGCCAGCAGTCTTCTAGCGGGAGGTCGTCATGAGCAGTTCTTC.

This rearrangement joins TRBV5-1 to TRBJ2-2, with 7 bases identical to TRBD1. The ends lost 4 bases at V and 4 bases at J; junction bases unmatched: 10. CDR3 size: 16 residues. Looked up from germline, CDR1 is SGHRS and CDR2 is YFSETQ. CDR3 sequence (DNA): TGCGCCAGCAGCGACCTACAGGGGCGAGGCACCGGGGAGCTGTTTTTT. This gives the protein CASSDLQGRGTGELFF.

This clone was counted only a few times. The chain carries TRBV10-3 and TRBJ1-1, with TRBD1 as a possible D gene (5 bases). V was pared by 9 bases and J by 1 base, with 9 bases between. Germline V gives CDR1 ENHRY, CDR2 SYGVKD. This CDR3 is 12 amino acids long. The CDR3 coding sequence is TGTGCCATGGGACGGTCGAACACTGAAGCTTTCTTT. Its protein product is CAMGRSNTEAFF.

V gene TRBV4-1 combines with J gene TRBJ2-2, with D possibly matching TRBD2 (5 bases). Deletions cut 0 bases from V and 2 bases from J, with 10 bases between. The CDR3 loop spans 16 amino acids. Germline V gene sequence: CDR1 MGHRA, CDR2 YSYEKL. The CDR3 loop reads CASSQDASGNTGELFF. The CDR3 DNA reads TGCGCCAGCAGCCAAGATGCCAGCGGCAACACCGGGGAGCTGTTTTTT.